Shown below are 30 T cell receptor beta chains from a single sample sequenced in a study of shared clonotypes between healthy human individuals. Method: immunoSEQ multiplex PCR; TCRdb's copy keeps in-frame clones and lacks some. The sample records some 1 million clones, approximately 76% being singletons. Sequenced sample: memory CD4+ T cells sorted from blood. Subset noted: CD45RA-negative fraction. All receptors come from a man between 18 and 35 years old in good health.

This rearrangement joins TRBV4-1 to TRBJ1-3, with 11 bases identical to TRBD1. J gave up 0 bases and V 1 base, and 2 bases lay outside the gene matches. CDR1 and CDR2 from the germline V gene are MGHRA and YSYEKL. There are 17 residues in the CDR3. The CDR3 DNA reads as TGCGCCAGCAGCCAAGGGACAGGGGGCATCTCTGGAAACACCATATATTTT. This codes for CASSQGTGGISGNTIYF.

Points on this clone: A far bigger clonotype differs at one base, so this is likely a read error. J is TRBJ2-7 and V is TRBV18, with TRBD1 matching 9 bases. Unmatched junction bases numbered 4, after V lost 3 bases and J lost 1 base. The CDR3 has 15 residues. Germline V gene sequence: CDR1 KGHSH, CDR2 LQKENI. CDR3 region: CASSPYGTGSYEQYF. The CDR3 DNA follows: TGTGCCAGCTCACCGTACGGGACAGGGTCCTACGAGCAGTACTTC.

The sample holds many counts of this clone. The V gene is TRBV10-3, the J gene TRBJ2-1, with D perhaps given as TRBD1 or TRBD2 (5 bases each). The CDR3 sequence is 14 residues long. The V end was cut by 11 bases, the J end by 0 bases, with 14 bases between. The germline V gene has CDR1 ENHRY and CDR2 SYGVKD. The CDR3 region has the DNA TGTGCCGCAAAGCGAGGGGACTCCTACAATGAGCAGTTCTTC. This encodes CAAKRGDSYNEQFF.

A single count supports this clone. This chain uses TRBV14 with TRBJ2-1; D gene uncertain. The germline V and J ends were trimmed by 0 bases and 0 bases, with 12 bases remaining between them. Looked up from germline, CDR1 is SGHDN and CDR2 is FVKESK. This CDR3 is 17 amino acids long. CDR3 loop: CASSQEDVRYSYNEQFF. The CDR3 nucleotides are TGTGCCAGCAGCCAAGAAGACGTCAGATACTCCTACAATGAGCAGTTCTTC.

As regards this clone: Other nucleotide sequences from this sample produce the same CDR3. The chain combines TRBV7-2 with TRBJ1-1; D remains ambiguous. V lost 2 bases, J lost 0 bases, and 4 bases lay in between. Germline V gives CDR1 SGHTA, CDR2 FQGNSA. This CDR3 has 13 residues. CDR3 protein: CASSLQMNTEAFF. CDR3 in DNA: TGTGCCAGCAGCTTACAAATGAACACTGAAGCTTTCTTT. The whole variable domain, filled in from reference TRBV7-2 and TRBJ1-1, reads GAGVSQSPSNKVTEKGKDVELRCDPISGHTALYWYRQSLGQGLEFLIYFQGNSAPDKSGLPSDRFSAERTGGSVSTLTIQRTQQEDSAVYLCASSLQMNTEAFFGQGTRLTVV.

This clone was counted a few times. The gene calls are TRBV4-1 and TRBJ2-7, with 11 bases aligning to TRBD2. The length of the CDR3 is 15 residues. CDR1 MGHRA and CDR2 YSYEKL come from the germline V gene. Unmatched junction bases numbered 2, after V lost 0 bases and J lost 4 bases. The CDR3 reads CASSQDGTSGYEQYF. DNA of the CDR3: TGCGCCAGCAGCCAAGATGGGACTAGCGGTTACGAGCAGTACTTC.

The chain is built from TRBV7-9 and TRBJ1-2; D might be TRBD1 (6 bases). Trimming removed 4 bases at V and 0 bases at J, with 12 bases between. Germline V gene lookup returns CDR1 SEHNR and CDR2 FQNEAQ (reference sequence). This CDR3 is built from 15 residues. The DNA of the CDR3 is TGTGCCAGCAGCTCCGGGACACTTACTAACTATGGCTACACCTTC. Its protein is CASSSGTLTNYGYTF.

The chain combines TRBV29-1 with TRBJ1-4, with D hard to call. The CDR3 spans 12 residues. The V end was cut by 4 bases, the J end by 8 bases, with 11 bases between. CDR1 is SQVTM and CDR2 is ANQGSEA in the germline V gene. CDR3 coding DNA: TGCAGCGTTGCGGCGACTGCGGAAAAACTGTTTTTT. Its protein product is CSVAATAEKLFF.

The chain joins TRBV29-1 to TRBJ1-4; D not resolved. Germline-derived CDR1 and CDR2 are SQVTM and ANQGSEA. CDR3 size: 12 residues. Trimming took 7 bases from V and 4 from J, leaving 10 bases between them. The CDR3 DNA follows: TGCAGCGCAAGAGGGCTTAATGAAAAACTGTTTTTT. This encodes CSARGLNEKLFF.

In its sample, this clone was seen a few times. This chain links TRBV27 with TRBJ1-1; perhaps TRBD1 as D (5 bases). This CDR3 has 13 amino acids. Looked up from germline, CDR1 is MNHEY and CDR2 is SMNVEV (reference sequence). V was shortened by 7 bases and J by 1 base, with 10 bases between the two germline ends. CDR3 sequence (DNA): TGTGCCAGCACCGGGACCCAGAACACTGAAGCTTTCTTT. Translation gives CASTGTQNTEAFF.

Details on this clone: Other nucleotide sequences from this sample produce the same CDR3. The CDR3 bases are TGTGCCAGTAGTCAACAGGGGGGAAATCAGCCCCAGCATTTT. The encoded protein is CASSQQGGNQPQHF. V gene TRBV19 combines with J gene TRBJ1-5, with 8 bases that match TRBD1. CDR1 is LNHDA and CDR2 is SQIVND in the germline V gene (reference sequence). Trimming took 5 bases from V and 4 from J; bases not matched to a gene: 4. This CDR3 contains 14 residues.

The chain uses TRBV19 and TRBJ2-7, with 9 bases identical to TRBD1. The CDR3 length is 15 residues. V was clipped by 4 bases and J by 5 bases; unmatched bases: 9. Germline CDR1 LNHDA, CDR2 SQIVND (reference sequence). CDR3 residues: CASSTGTGHIDEQYF. CDR3 coding DNA: TGTGCCAGTAGTACAGGGACAGGGCATATTGACGAGCAGTACTTC. Variable domain in full (rest from reference TRBV19 and TRBJ2-7): DGGITQSPKYLFRKEGQNVTLSCEQNLNHDAMYWYRQDPGQGLRLIYYSQIVNDFQKGDIAEGYSVSREKKESFPLTVTSAQKNPTAFYLCASSTGTGHIDEQYFGPGTRLTVT.

The V call is TRBV4-3, the J call TRBJ2-1; 11 bases agree with TRBD2. CDR1 is LGHNA, CDR2 YSLEER, per germline. CDR3 length equals 16 residues. Germline trimming cut 0 bases from V and 5 bases from J; bases unmatched to any gene: 3. The CDR3 DNA reads TGCGCCAGCAGCCAAGAACTAGCGGGAGCGAACAATGAGCAGTTCTTC. Its protein is CASSQELAGANNEQFF.

This chain uses TRBV7-2 with TRBJ2-5; D is ambiguous. The CDR3 is 14 amino acids. V shed 2 bases and J shed 5 bases, with 12 bases lying between them. Germline CDR1 and CDR2: SGHTA and FQGNSA. CDR3 in DNA: TGTGCCAGCAGCTTACAGGTGTCACGGGAGACCCAGTACTTC. Protein sequence: CASSLQVSRETQYF.

This chain connects TRBV7-6 to TRBJ1-5; the D is unclear. CDR3 length: 12 amino acids. The germline V and J ends were trimmed by 1 base and 9 bases, with 7 bases remaining between them. Looked up from germline, CDR1 is SGHVS and CDR2 is FNYEAQ. The CDR3 coding sequence is TGTGCCAGCAGCTTAGATGCTGGGCCCCAGCATTTT. Its protein is CASSLDAGPQHF.

Of note for this clone: This sample includes further DNA sequences coding for the same CDR3. The V and J genes are TRBV18 and TRBJ2-2; no clear D. Looked up from germline, CDR1 is KGHSH and CDR2 is LQKENI. Trimming took 0 bases from V and 8 from J, leaving 1 base between them. The CDR3 is 11 amino acids. The CDR3 is CASSPPGELFF. The CDR3 DNA is TGTGCCAGCTCACCACCGGGGGAGCTGTTTTTT.

In this sample, this clone turned up a few times. The V and J genes are TRBV19 and TRBJ1-1; D unclear. CDR1 LNHDA and CDR2 SQIVND come from the germline V gene (reference sequence). The CDR3 loop spans 13 amino acids. V lost 5 bases, J lost 0 bases, and 7 bases lay in between. The CDR3 nucleotides are TGTGCCAGTAGTGGTTCGGTGAACACTGAAGCTTTCTTT. As protein: CASSGSVNTEAFF.

The chain combines TRBV11-3 with TRBJ2-6; D remains unclear. The CDR3 runs to 15 residues. V was pared by 4 bases and J by 2 bases, with 9 bases between. CDR1 is SGHNT and CDR2 is YENEEA in the germline V gene. CDR3 protein: CASSCGRTGANVLTF. CDR3 bases: TGTGCCAGCAGCTGCGGTCGGACTGGGGCCAACGTCCTGACTTTC. Full variable domain (rest looked up from reference TRBV11-3 and TRBJ2-6): EAGVVQSPRYKIIEKKQPVAFWCNPISGHNTLYWYLQNLGQGPELLIRYENEEAVDDSQLPKDRFSAERLKGVDSTLKIQPAELGDSAVYLCASSCGRTGANVLTFGAGSRLTVL.

This clone was seen only a few times. This chain connects TRBV6-1 to TRBJ2-3; perhaps D is TRBD1 or TRBD2 (5 bases each). The germline gives CDR1 MNHNS, CDR2 SASEGT. The length of the CDR3 is 15 residues. V was shortened by 5 bases and J by 1 base, with 13 bases between the two germline ends. CDR3 amino acids: CASSPRDLGTDTQYF. The CDR3 DNA follows: TGTGCCAGCAGTCCCCGGGACCTCGGCACAGATACGCAGTATTTT.

The V call is TRBV18, the J call TRBJ1-6; 7 bases line up with TRBD1. Germline assignment: CDR1 KGHSH and CDR2 LQKENI. This CDR3 has 16 residues. Germline trimming cut 1 base from V and 5 bases from J; bases unmatched to any gene: 5. CDR3 protein: CASSPRPDRDNSPLHF. The CDR3 region has the DNA TGTGCCAGCTCACCACGCCCCGACAGGGATAATTCACCCCTCCACTTT.

The chain is built from TRBV6-5 and TRBJ1-6; 7 bases line up with TRBD1. Germline V gives CDR1 MNHEY, CDR2 SVGAGI. CDR3 size: 14 residues. V lost 6 bases and J lost 7; bases outside the gene matches: 6. In nucleotides, the CDR3 is TGTGCCAGCAGCATTCCGGGACAGAATTCACCCCTCCACTTT. It codes for CASSIPGQNSPLHF.

This clone has more than one count but fewer than ten. J is TRBJ2-6 and V is TRBV2, with D possibly being TRBD1 (5 bases). CDR1 is SNHLY, CDR2 FYNNEI, per germline. The V gene lost 10 bases and the J gene lost 0 bases, with 13 bases spanning the gap. This CDR3 is 15 amino acids long. The CDR3 region has the DNA TGTGCCACCTCAGGGATACCCTCTGGGGCCAACGTCCTGACTTTC. Residues: CATSGIPSGANVLTF.

This rearrangement joins TRBV4-2 to TRBJ2-5, with D unclear. The germline V gene has CDR1 LGHNA and CDR2 YNFKEQ. V was shortened by 0 bases and J by 2 bases, with 22 bases between the two germline ends. The CDR3 contains 19 residues. As DNA, the CDR3 is TGTGCCAGCAGCCAAGATAGTGACCCCCACGCGGTACCACAAGAGACCCAGTACTTC. This codes for CASSQDSDPHAVPQETQYF.

This chain links TRBV6-5 with TRBJ1-1; D is possibly TRBD1 (5 bases). CDR1 is MNHEY and CDR2 is SVGAGI in the germline V gene. The CDR3 sequence is 13 residues long. The germline V and J ends were trimmed by 9 bases and 1 base, with 12 bases remaining between them. The CDR3 is CASSRQPNTEAFF. CDR3 in DNA: TGTGCCAGTTCGAGACAGCCGAACACTGAAGCTTTCTTT.

The chain joins TRBV27 to TRBJ1-2; 8 positions agree with TRBD1. CDR1 and CDR2 (germline): MNHEY, SMNVEV (reference sequence). The length of the CDR3 is 14 residues. V lost 3 bases, J lost 7 bases, and 7 bases stayed unmatched. CDR3 in amino acids: CASSFNQGASGYTF. CDR3 coding DNA: TGTGCCAGCAGTTTTAACCAGGGGGCGAGTGGCTACACCTTC.

The J gene is TRBJ2-4, the V gene TRBV5-1; no clear D. The V end lost 0 bases, the J end lost 3 bases, and 7 bases lay between the germline ends. CDR1 is SGHRS, CDR2 YFSETQ, per germline. This CDR3 region has 14 residues. CDR3 amino acids: CASSLEIGKNIQYF. In DNA form, the CDR3 reads TGCGCCAGCAGCTTGGAGATCGGCAAAAACATTCAGTACTTC.

V is TRBV7-6 and J is TRBJ2-7; D is unresolved. Deletions cut 2 bases from V and 2 bases from J, with 10 bases between. Germline V gene sequence: CDR1 SGHVS, CDR2 FNYEAQ. CDR3 length equals 14 residues. The CDR3 bases are TGTGCCAGCAGCTTAACGATTGGAGCCTACGAGCAGTACTTC. The encoded protein is CASSLTIGAYEQYF.

This clone was picked up a small number of times. The chain is built from TRBV7-2 and TRBJ1-6; D gene ambiguous. Germline V gives CDR1 SGHTA, CDR2 FQGNSA. V was trimmed by 0 bases and J by 12 bases, leaving 6 bases between them. There are 12 residues in the CDR3. CDR3 coding DNA: TGTGCCAGCAGCTTAGCCGGAAGACCCCTCCACTTT. Translated, it gives CASSLAGRPLHF.

The chain combines TRBV18 with TRBJ2-5; D uncertain. The germline gives CDR1 KGHSH, CDR2 LQKENI. The CDR3 is made up of 13 amino acids. Trimming took 2 bases from V and 4 from J, leaving 8 bases between them. Written as DNA, the CDR3 is TGTGCCAGCTCACCAGGTGATATAGAGACCCAGTACTTC. It codes for CASSPGDIETQYF.

The chain recombines TRBV19 with TRBJ2-3; D gene ambiguous. The CDR3 has 14 amino acids. Germline V gene sequence: CDR1 LNHDA, CDR2 SQIVND (reference sequence). Trimming removed 5 bases at V and 10 bases at J, with 19 bases between. The chain's CDR3 is CASSSARVDSAQYF. As DNA, the CDR3 is TGTGCCAGTAGTTCCGCGAGAGTGGATTCGGCGCAGTATTTT.